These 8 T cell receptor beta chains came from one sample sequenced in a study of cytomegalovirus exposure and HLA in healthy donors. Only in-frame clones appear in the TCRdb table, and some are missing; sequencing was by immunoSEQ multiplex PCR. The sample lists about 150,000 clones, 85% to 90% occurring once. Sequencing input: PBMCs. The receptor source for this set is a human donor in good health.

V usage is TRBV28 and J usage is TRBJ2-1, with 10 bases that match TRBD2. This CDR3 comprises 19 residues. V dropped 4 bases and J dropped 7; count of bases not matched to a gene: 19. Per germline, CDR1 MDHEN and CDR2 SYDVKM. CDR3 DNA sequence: TGTGCCAGCAGTTCGACTAGGTTACGAAGCGGGAGGGCCAGGAATGAGCAGTTCTTC. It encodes CASSSTRLRSGRARNEQFF.

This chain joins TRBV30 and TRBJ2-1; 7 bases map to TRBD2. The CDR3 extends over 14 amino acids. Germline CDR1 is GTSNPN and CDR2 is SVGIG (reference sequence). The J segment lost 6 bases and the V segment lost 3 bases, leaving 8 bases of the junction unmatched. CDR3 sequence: CAWSPSGLINEQFF. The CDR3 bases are TGTGCCTGGAGCCCTAGCGGTCTTATCAATGAGCAGTTCTTC.

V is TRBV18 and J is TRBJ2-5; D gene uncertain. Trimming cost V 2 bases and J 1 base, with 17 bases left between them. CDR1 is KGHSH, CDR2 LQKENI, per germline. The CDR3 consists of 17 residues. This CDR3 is CASSPRAYLRVQETQYF. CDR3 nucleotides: TGTGCCAGCTCACCAAGAGCGTATTTACGGGTCCAAGAGACCCAGTACTTC.

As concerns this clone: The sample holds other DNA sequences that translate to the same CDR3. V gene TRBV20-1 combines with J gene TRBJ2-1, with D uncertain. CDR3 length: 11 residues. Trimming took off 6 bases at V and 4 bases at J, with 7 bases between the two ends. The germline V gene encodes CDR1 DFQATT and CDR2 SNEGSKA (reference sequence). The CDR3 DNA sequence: TGCAGTGCCCCCTCTTACAATGAGCAGTTCTTC. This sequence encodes CSAPSYNEQFF.

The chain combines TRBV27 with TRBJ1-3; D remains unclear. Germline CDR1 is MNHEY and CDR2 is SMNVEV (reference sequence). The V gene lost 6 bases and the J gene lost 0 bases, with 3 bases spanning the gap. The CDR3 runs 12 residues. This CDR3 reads CASRSSGNTIYF. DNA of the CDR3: TGTGCCAGCAGGAGCTCTGGAAACACCATATATTTT.

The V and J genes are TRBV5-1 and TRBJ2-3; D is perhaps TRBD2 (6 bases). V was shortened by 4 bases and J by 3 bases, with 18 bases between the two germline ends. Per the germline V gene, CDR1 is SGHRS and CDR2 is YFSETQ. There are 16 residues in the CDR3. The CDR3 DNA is TGCGCCAGCAGCGGGACCGGGACTCCGCTGACAGATACGCAGTATTTT. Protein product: CASSGTGTPLTDTQYF.

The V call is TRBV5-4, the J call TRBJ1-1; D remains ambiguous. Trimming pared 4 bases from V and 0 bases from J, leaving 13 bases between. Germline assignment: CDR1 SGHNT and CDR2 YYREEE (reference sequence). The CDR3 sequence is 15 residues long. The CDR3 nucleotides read TGTGCCAGCAGCCGCCCCAACAGTATGAACACTGAAGCTTTCTTT. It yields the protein CASSRPNSMNTEAFF.

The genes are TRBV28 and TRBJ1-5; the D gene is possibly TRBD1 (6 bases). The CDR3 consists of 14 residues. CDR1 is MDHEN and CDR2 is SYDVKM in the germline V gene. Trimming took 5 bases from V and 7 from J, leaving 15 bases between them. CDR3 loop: CASSTSQGRQPQHF. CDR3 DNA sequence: TGTGCCAGCAGTACATCACAGGGCAGACAGCCCCAGCATTTT. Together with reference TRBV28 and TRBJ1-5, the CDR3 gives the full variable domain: DVKVTQSSRYLVKRTGEKVFLECVQDMDHENMFWYRQDPGLGLRLIYFSYDVKMKEKGDIPEGYSVSREKKERFSLILESASTNQTSMYLCASSTSQGRQPQHFGDGTRLSIL.